This paragraph reports one TCR beta chain. The antigen it recognizes is unknown. The record has no base qualities; no much larger clone is one base away. The data belong to a study of control samples from healthy donors and cancer patients (dated by TCRdb to about 2020). The CDR3 runs 18 amino acids, cysteine and phenylalanine included. The read is trimmed to its CDR3 DNA, 54 bases read in frame from base 1. As encoded in the germline V gene (reference sequence), CDR1 is SEHNR while CDR2 is FQNEAQ. Germline trimming: 5 bases from V, 0 bases from J; junction bases outside gene matches: 9. The method behind the library was the immunoSEQ multiplex PCR assay. The table was pulled from immuneACCESS by TCRdb, which kept in-frame rearrangements only. Such tables lose some clones; where checked, under half of the loss comes from unresolved V genes, and the rest has no known cause. Across this sample there are roughly 120,000 clones, with 88% seen only once. The ten largest make up 2.3% of the sample.

Specimen: blood. The chain couples TRBV7-9 to TRBJ2-6; TRBD1 aligns with 8 central bases. This clonotype was sampled from a woman in her 70s in good health. At the DNA level, the sequence is TGTGCCAGCAGCCCAAGGACAGGGAAGGGCTCTGGGGCCAACGTCCTGACTTTC. It is translated as CASSPRTGKGSGANVLTF. The variable domain in full, with residues beyond the CDR3 obtained from the reference TRBV7-9 and TRBJ2-6 genes, is DTGVSQNPRHKITKRGQNVTFRCDPISEHNRLYWYRQTLGQGPEFLTYFQNEAQLEKSRLLSDRFSAERPKGSFSTLEIQRTEQGDSAMYLCASSPRTGKGSGANVLTFGAGSRLTVL.